A single sample gave rise to the 29 T cell receptor beta chains below, sequenced in a study of immune heterogeneity within non-small cell lung tumors. Each sample used 600 ng of genomic DNA from bulk tumor tissue. Several widely spaced biopsies per primary tumor were taken during surgery. Each patient presented with untreated, newly diagnosed non-small cell lung cancer and received curative surgery. Using 32 V and 13 J primers, multiplex PCR amplified TCR beta CDR3. TCRdb analysed the multiplex PCR reads with MiXCR anew, one entry per CDR3 protein. The profile shows some 11,000 distinct CDR3 sequences, under 35% of them singletons. Sequencing was done on a sample of lung tumor tissue. Receptor source: a woman between 50 and 59 years old with non-small cell lung cancer.

This clonotype was picked up many times. This chain links TRBV6-1 with TRBJ2-1, with TRBD2 matching over 11 bases. The length of the CDR3 is 14 residues. Unmatched junction bases numbered 3, after V lost 7 bases and J lost 4 bases. Germline CDR1 and CDR2: MNHNS and SASEGT. CDR3 DNA: TGTGCCAGCACCGGGACTAGCGGATACAATGAGCAGTTCTTC. Protein: CASTGTSGYNEQFF.

The chain combines TRBV3-1 with TRBJ2-1; 8 bases align to TRBD2. Germline V gene lookup returns CDR1 LGHDT and CDR2 YNNKEL (reference sequence). V lost 5 bases to trimming and J lost 1 base; unmatched junction nucleotides: 19. The CDR3 is 20 residues long. The CDR3: CASSGDRWTSPRVSYNEQFF. CDR3 sequence (DNA): TGTGCCAGCAGCGGCGATCGGTGGACTAGCCCGAGGGTATCCTACAATGAGCAGTTCTTC.

The J gene is TRBJ1-1, the V gene TRBV28, with D unresolved. Germline values: CDR1 MDHEN, CDR2 SYDVKM. The V gene lost 7 bases and the J gene lost 1 base, with 10 bases spanning the gap. There are 13 residues in the CDR3. Here the CDR3 reads CASTPLENTEAFF. CDR3 in DNA: TGTGCCAGCACCCCCCTCGAGAACACTGAAGCTTTCTTT.

In this sample, this clonotype turned up many times. This chain joins TRBV20-1 and TRBJ1-2, with 7 nucleotides matching TRBD1. Trimming took 3 bases from V and 4 from J; bases not matched to a gene: 5. Germline CDR1 DFQATT, CDR2 SNEGSKA (reference sequence). This CDR3 is 13 amino acids long. The CDR3 sequence is CSASPQGTYGYTF. The CDR3 nucleotides are TGCAGTGCTAGTCCACAGGGGACCTATGGCTACACCTTC.

J is TRBJ2-1 and V is TRBV10-2; TRBD2 matches at 9 bases. V dropped 10 bases and J dropped 4; count of bases not matched to a gene: 11. This CDR3 is 15 amino acids long. Germline V gene lookup returns CDR1 WSHSY and CDR2 SAAADI. The CDR3 DNA follows: TGCGCCACCAGAAGGACTAGCGAAGAATACAATGAGCAGTTCTTC. Protein sequence: CATRRTSEEYNEQFF.

This clonotype is medium-sized in the sample. This rearrangement joins TRBV5-1 to TRBJ2-1, with TRBD1 matching over 9 bases. In germline, CDR1 is SGHRS, CDR2 YFSETQ. Trimming at V came to 4 bases and at J to 6 bases, leaving 8 bases not matched to a gene. CDR3 size: 15 residues. CDR3 sequence (DNA): TGCGCCAGCAGCCCGGGACAGGGATCGTTCAATGAGCAGTTCTTC. This gives the protein CASSPGQGSFNEQFF.

This clonotype appeared a few times. V gene TRBV14 combines with J gene TRBJ1-2; possible D gene TRBD1, 6 bases. V was cut by 4 bases and J by 5 bases, with 17 bases left in between. The CDR3 spans 15 residues. Germline V lookup: CDR1 SGHDN, CDR2 FVKESK. For the CDR3, the DNA is TGTGCCAGCAGCCCTGGGAGAGGGGGTTCGTATGGCTACACCTTC. This codes for CASSPGRGGSYGYTF.

Relative to its sample, this clonotype is medium-sized. The chain links TRBV20-1 to TRBJ2-3; D perhaps matches TRBD1 (5 bases). Trimming stripped 3 bases from V and 4 bases from J, with 8 bases between. CDR1 and CDR2 from the germline V gene are DFQATT and SNEGSKA (reference sequence). The CDR3 is 12 amino acids. CDR3 loop: CSASRRADTQYF. In nucleotides, the CDR3 is TGCAGTGCTAGTCGCAGGGCAGATACGCAGTATTTT.

The table lists this clonotype with a few counts. The chain uses TRBV28 and TRBJ1-3, with D unclear. The CDR3 covers 14 residues. V lost 8 bases and J 2 bases, leaving 13 bases between the germline ends. Germline loops: CDR1 MDHEN, CDR2 SYDVKM. DNA of the CDR3: TGTGCCAGCTTTACCACTGGTACTGGAAACACCATATATTTT. Its protein is CASFTTGTGNTIYF.

This clonotype was counted between two and nine times. Given a much more abundant clone one base away, this may be a read error. V gene TRBV24-1 combines with J gene TRBJ1-2, with 8 nucleotides matching TRBD1. The CDR3 covers 14 residues. Per the germline V gene, CDR1 is KGHDR and CDR2 is SFDVKD. V trimming: 3 bases; J trimming: 10 bases; junction bases outside the gene matches: 9. CDR3 sequence: CATSDAWTGSDYTF. CDR3 sequence (DNA): TGTGCCACCAGTGATGCCTGGACAGGGAGTGACTACACCTTC.

Notes on this clonotype: A read error may explain this, as a much larger clone is one base away. The rearrangement links TRBV7-8 to TRBJ1-5, with D possibly TRBD1 on 5 matching bases. The CDR3 contains 16 residues. With 2 bases removed from V and 3 bases from J, the gap between germline ends came to 14 bases. Germline CDR1 SGHVS, CDR2 FQNEAQ. The CDR3 nucleotides read TGTGCCAGCAGCTTACGGGGTGTAGGGGCCAATCAGCCCCAGCATTTT. It translates to CASSLRGVGANQPQHF.

This sequence joins TRBV28 and TRBJ2-1, with 10 bases aligning to TRBD1. CDR1 MDHEN and CDR2 SYDVKM come from the germline V gene. This CDR3 comprises 12 residues. The trim removed 7 bases at V and 12 bases at J, leaving 6 bases unmatched. The CDR3 sequence: CASNGRDRGQFF. CDR3 DNA sequence: TGTGCCAGCAACGGACGGGACAGGGGGCAGTTCTTC.

This clonotype is a singleton in its sample. The rearrangement joins TRBV5-1 to TRBJ1-1; TRBD1 might be the D (5 bases). V lost 7 bases and J lost 5, with 15 bases in between. The length of the CDR3 is 13 residues. CDR1 is SGHRS, CDR2 YFSETQ, per germline. CDR3 in DNA: TGCGCCAGCGGCCTGGTCGGGGGGACTGAAGCTTTCTTT. Translation gives CASGLVGGTEAFF.

This clonotype was observed a handful of times. A read error may produce the germline difference seen at one junction end. The V gene is TRBV27, the J gene TRBJ2-7; TRBD2 agrees at 8 bases. The CDR3 extends over 12 amino acids. Germline loops: CDR1 MNHEY, CDR2 SMNVEV (reference sequence). The CDR3, as DNA: TGTGCCAGCAGTCGGTCTGGACTAGCTCAAAACTTC. Translation: CASSRSGLAQNF.

This clonotype rates as medium-sized. CDR3 coding DNA: TGTGCCAGCAGTTTAGTGACACTTCCCACAGATACGCAGTATTTT. Its translation is CASSLVTLPTDTQYF. V usage is TRBV28 and J usage is TRBJ2-3; D gene ambiguous. The germline gives CDR1 MDHEN, CDR2 SYDVKM. This CDR3 has 15 amino acids. V was pared by 2 bases and J by 2 bases, with 11 bases between.

This clonotype appeared a few times. The chain is built from TRBV7-3 and TRBJ2-3; D perhaps matches TRBD2 (5 bases). CDR1 and CDR2 from the germline V gene are SGHTA and FQGTGA. CDR3 length equals 16 residues. V lost 5 bases, J lost 4 bases, and 19 bases lay in between. The CDR3 DNA is TGTGCCAGCAGCCCTTTCAGTCGGGGAGTCGCAGATACGCAGTATTTT. Translation gives CASSPFSRGVADTQYF.

This rearrangement joins TRBV28 to TRBJ1-1; a weak D match, TRBD1 (5 bases). Germline values: CDR1 MDHEN, CDR2 SYDVKM. Trimming took off 8 bases at V and 3 bases at J, with 19 bases between the two ends. The CDR3 totals 15 residues. CDR3 DNA: TGTGCCAGCCTGATGTACGGGGGTCGGTACACTGAAGCTTTCTTT. As protein: CASLMYGGRYTEAFF.

This clonotype has ten or more counts. V gene TRBV11-1 combines with J gene TRBJ2-7; D might be TRBD1 (6 bases). The CDR3 covers 15 residues. The ends were cut back, 5 bases at V and 2 bases at J, with 16 bases in the middle. The germline CDR1 and CDR2 sequences are SGHAT and FQDESV (reference sequence). The CDR3 DNA sequence: TGTGCCAGCAGCGAAACACGCTGGGACACCTACGAGCAGTACTTC. It translates to CASSETRWDTYEQYF. Filled out from reference TRBV11-1 and TRBJ2-7, the complete variable domain reads EAEVAQSPRYKITEKSQAVAFWCDPISGHATLYWYRQILGQGPELLVQFQDESVVDDSQLPKDRFSAERLKGVDSTLKIQPAELGDSAMYLCASSETRWDTYEQYFGPGTRLTVT.

This clonotype was recorded at least ten times. V and J are TRBV6-1 and TRBJ1-5; 7 nucleotides line up with TRBD1. CDR3 size: 15 residues. Germline CDR1 and CDR2: MNHNS and SASEGT. V was clipped by 4 bases and J by 0 bases; unmatched bases: 3. In nucleotides, the CDR3 is TGTGCCAGCAGTGGACAGGGCTATAGCAATCAGCCCCAGCATTTT. It encodes CASSGQGYSNQPQHF.

Within the sample, this clonotype is medium-sized. The genes are TRBV28 and TRBJ1-5; weak D call: TRBD1 (6 bases). CDR3 length: 17 residues. V was pared by 3 bases and J by 1 base, with 16 bases between. The germline CDR1 and CDR2 sequences are MDHEN and SYDVKM. CDR3 sequence (DNA): TGTGCCAGCAGTTTGCAACAGGGTATAAGGAGCAATCAGCCCCAGCATTTT. Translation: CASSLQQGIRSNQPQHF.

This clonotype is large (0.1 to 1%) by share. This chain uses TRBV2 with TRBJ1-3; D unclear. Germline V CDR1 and CDR2: SNHLY, FYNNEI. The CDR3 extends over 13 amino acids. V was clipped by 8 bases and J by 3 bases, with 11 bases between them. The CDR3 region is CASRAFYGNTIYF. CDR3 in DNA: TGTGCCAGCCGGGCTTTTTATGGAAACACCATATATTTT.

This clonotype was counted once. The J gene is TRBJ1-2, the V gene TRBV19; D remains ambiguous. The germline CDR1 and CDR2 sequences are LNHDA and SQIVND (reference sequence). V lost 6 bases and J lost 3, with 14 bases in between. The CDR3 is 14 amino acids. This chain's CDR3 is CASSVWRNDYGYTF. CDR3 bases: TGTGCCAGTAGCGTTTGGAGGAACGACTATGGCTACACCTTC.

This chain joins TRBV14 and TRBJ1-3; D is unclear. Trimming took 4 bases from V and 4 from J, leaving 14 bases between them. CDR3 size: 15 residues. Germline CDR1 and CDR2: SGHDN and FVKESK. In nucleotides, the CDR3 is TGTGCCAGCAGCCCGTTGTTCGTACCGGGAAACACCATATATTTT. This codes for CASSPLFVPGNTIYF.

With regard to this clonotype: It may be a read error: a sequence one base away is much more abundant. The rearrangement links TRBV14 to TRBJ2-1; TRBD2 agrees at 9 bases. Germline CDR1 reads SGHDN; CDR2 reads FVKESK. The CDR3 contains 14 residues. The CDR3 loop is CASSRSGRHNKQFF. Here the CDR3 DNA reads TGTGCCAGCAGTCGGAGCGGGAGGCACAATAAGCAGTTCTTC.

This clonotype is labeled as medium-sized (0.01 to 0.1%). CDR3 coding DNA: TGTGCCAGCATCGACACTAGCGGGGACCCTACCTACGAGCAGTACTTC. Its protein is CASIDTSGDPTYEQYF. The chain links TRBV27 to TRBJ2-7, with 10 positions matching TRBD2. V lost 7 bases to trimming and J lost 2 bases; unmatched junction nucleotides: 11. The CDR3 has 16 residues. Germline V lookup: CDR1 MNHEY, CDR2 SMNVEV (reference sequence).

At least ten counts were recorded for this clonotype. This chain joins TRBV5-1 and TRBJ2-2, with D unresolved. V dropped 2 bases and J dropped 6 bases, with 8 bases sitting between them. Germline V CDR1 and CDR2: SGHRS, YFSETQ. CDR3 length: 13 residues. In nucleotides, the CDR3 is TGCGCCAGCAGCTTTTACTCCGCCGGGGAGCTGTTTTTT. Amino acid sequence: CASSFYSAGELFF.

This clonotype has only one observation. The rearrangement joins TRBV19 to TRBJ2-1, with 7 bases identical to TRBD1. The ends lost 3 bases at V and 2 bases at J; junction bases unmatched: 7. The CDR3 totals 16 residues. Germline V lookup: CDR1 LNHDA, CDR2 SQIVND (reference sequence). CDR3 residues: CASSMAGTVAYNEQFF. The CDR3 DNA follows: TGTGCCAGTAGTATGGCCGGGACAGTGGCCTACAATGAGCAGTTCTTC.

This clonotype showed up just once. The genes are TRBV10-3 and TRBJ2-3; TRBD1 might be the D (5 bases). The germline V and J ends were trimmed by 2 bases and 2 bases, with 8 bases remaining between them. The CDR3 spans 14 residues. Germline CDR1 and CDR2: ENHRY and SYGVKD. The CDR3 region has the DNA TGTGCCATCAGTGAGGGTGGGGCCACAGATACGCAGTATTTT. Its translation: CAISEGGATDTQYF.

This clonotype was observed a single time. A much larger clone lies a single base off, so this may be a read error. The rearrangement joins TRBV5-1 to TRBJ2-1; 12 bases agree with TRBD2. Unmatched junction bases numbered 13, after V lost 4 bases and J lost 8 bases. The V gene's germline CDR1 is SGHRS and CDR2 YFSETQ. The CDR3 runs to 17 residues. The CDR3 loop is CASSPGRASGGADEQFF. The CDR3 DNA follows: TGCGCCAGCAGCCCTGGGAGGGCTAGCGGGGGGGCGGATGAGCAGTTCTTC.